The 27 T cell receptor beta chains reported below all come from one sample, sequenced in a study of T-cell reconstitution after alpha-beta-depleted transplantation in children. Using unique molecular identifiers, the investigators prepared the TCRbeta library. MiXCR, applied by TCRdb to the PCR reads, yields one record per CDR3 protein. Seen here are 240,000 or so distinct CDR3 sequences, just under 8.5% observed once, and the top ten hold just under 6.5%. The sequencing here drew on PBMCs, mostly from graft donor cells, taken 180 days after TCRalphabeta/CD19-depleted stem cell transplant. Receptors originate from a male patient aged 10 to 17 who had a stem cell transplant for acute lymphoblastic leukemia, so the T cells may come from the graft donor.

This clonotype was picked up many times. This chain uses TRBV5-1 with TRBJ1-2, with TRBD1 identical over 10 bases. Germline V CDR1 and CDR2: SGHRS, YFSETQ. After removal of 5 bases from V and 5 bases from J, the junction contained 6 bases not matched to a gene. This CDR3 contains 14 residues. For the CDR3, the DNA is TGCGCCAGCAGGAGGGACAGGGGAAATTATGGCTACACCTTC. Translating gives CASRRDRGNYGYTF.

The chain has TRBV7-3 and TRBJ2-6, with D possibly TRBD1 on 6 matching bases. The CDR3 runs 15 residues. Trimming took 5 bases from V and 2 from J, leaving 10 bases between them. In germline, CDR1 is SGHTA, CDR2 FQGTGA. In DNA, the CDR3 is TGTGCCAGCAGCCAACAGGGTCCTGGGGCCAACGTCCTGACTTTC. Its translation is CASSQQGPGANVLTF.

At least ten counts were recorded for this clonotype. The chain joins TRBV6-1 to TRBJ2-3, with 9 bases identical to TRBD2. Germline loops: CDR1 MNHNS, CDR2 SASEGT. The ends lost 10 bases at V and 4 bases at J; junction bases unmatched: 9. The CDR3 totals 14 residues. The CDR3 bases are TGTGCCATCGCTAGCGGGGCGAGTTCAGATACGCAGTATTTT. As protein: CAIASGASSDTQYF.

This clonotype was observed at least ten times. The chain joins TRBV29-1 to TRBJ1-1; a weak D match, TRBD1 (5 bases). Germline V gene lookup returns CDR1 SQVTM and CDR2 ANQGSEA. The ends were cut back, 6 bases at V and 4 bases at J, with 18 bases in the middle. The CDR3 totals 14 residues. CDR3 bases: TGCAGCGTCTACGGACACGTCCGCAGCACTGAAGCTTTCTTT. As protein: CSVYGHVRSTEAFF. Full variable domain (rest looked up from reference TRBV29-1 and TRBJ1-1): SAVISQKPSRDICQRGTSLTIQCQVDSQVTMMFWYRQQPGQSLTLIATANQGSEATYESGFVIDKFPISRPNLTFSTLTVSNMSPEDSSIYLCSVYGHVRSTEAFFGQGTRLTVV.

As to this clonotype: A much larger clone lies one base from this, so it may be a read error. The rearrangement links TRBV4-1 to TRBJ2-1; 9 bases fit TRBD2. This CDR3 region has 16 residues. Germline CDR1 is MGHRA and CDR2 is YSYEKL. As DNA, the CDR3 is TGCGCCAGCAGTGTTGTAGCGGGGGCTTCCTACGATGAGCAGTTCTTC. Its translation is CASSVVAGASYDEQFF.

This clonotype was seen repeatedly, ten times or more. The rearrangement links TRBV11-2 to TRBJ1-1; D is unresolved. V lost 0 bases, J lost 11 bases, and 16 bases lay in between. The CDR3 has 14 amino acids. Germline-derived CDR1 and CDR2 are SGHAT and FQNNGV. CDR3 in amino acids: CASSLDQRAGRAFF. CDR3 coding DNA: TGTGCCAGCAGCTTAGATCAACGGGCGGGCAGGGCTTTCTTT.

This clonotype has ten or more counts. The J gene is TRBJ2-5, the V gene TRBV28; the D gene is possibly TRBD1 (6 bases). Trimming stripped 2 bases from V and 4 bases from J, with 8 bases between. This CDR3 region has 13 residues. Germline lookup yields CDR1 MDHEN and CDR2 SYDVKM. CDR3 residues: CASSLGRGETQYF. Written as DNA, the CDR3 is TGTGCCAGCAGTTTAGGCAGGGGAGAGACCCAGTACTTC.

The chain links TRBV7-2 to TRBJ1-1; perhaps TRBD1 as D (6 bases). Trimming removed 4 bases at V and 4 bases at J, with 16 bases between. The CDR3 sequence is 15 residues long. Looked up from germline, CDR1 is SGHTA and CDR2 is FQGNSA. CDR3 sequence (DNA): TGTGCCAGCAGCTCCCTAGGGGGGGTGAGCACTGAAGCTTTCTTT. Translated, it gives CASSSLGGVSTEAFF.

There are a few counts of this clonotype. The CDR3 DNA reads as TGCAGTGCTAGGGGTTCTTCCTACGAGCAGTACTTC. This codes for CSARGSSYEQYF. The V gene is TRBV20-1, the J gene TRBJ2-7, with no clear D. Trimming pared 3 bases from V and 1 base from J, leaving 7 bases between. CDR1 DFQATT and CDR2 SNEGSKA come from the germline V gene (reference sequence). The CDR3 is 12 amino acids.

This clonotype occurred many times. The V and J genes are TRBV4-2 and TRBJ2-3; D remains ambiguous. Per germline, CDR1 LGHNA and CDR2 YNFKEQ. V was trimmed by 0 bases and J by 0 bases, leaving 19 bases between them. This CDR3 has 19 amino acids. This chain's CDR3 is CASSQDLILARMSTDTQYF. In DNA, the CDR3 is TGTGCCAGCAGCCAAGATCTGATTTTAGCCCGGATGAGCACAGATACGCAGTATTTT.

This clonotype was detected ten times or more. J is TRBJ2-7 and V is TRBV4-3; D call uncertain. This CDR3 has 14 residues. CDR1 and CDR2 (germline): LGHNA, YSLEER. The V end lost 0 bases, the J end lost 3 bases, and 9 bases lay between the germline ends. Here the CDR3 DNA reads TGCGCCAGCAGCCAAGATATTGGCGGCTACGAGCAGTACTTC. Protein: CASSQDIGGYEQYF.

Only a few counts were recorded for this clonotype. The CDR3 bases are TGTGCCACCGGGACTAGCGCCTACAATGAGCAGTTCTTC. Translation: CATGTSAYNEQFF. V is TRBV2 and J is TRBJ2-1; 10 bases are a match to TRBD2. This CDR3 has 13 residues. V shed 10 bases and J 2 bases; nucleotides not matched to a gene: 2. CDR1 is SNHLY and CDR2 is FYNNEI in the germline V gene.

The sample holds many counts of this clonotype. The V gene is TRBV27, the J gene TRBJ2-1; D remains unclear. This CDR3 region has 12 residues. V lost 3 bases to trimming and J lost 9 bases, with 9 bases between them. Per germline, CDR1 MNHEY and CDR2 SMNVEV (reference sequence). CDR3 in amino acids: CASSLRSSEQFF. CDR3 nucleotide sequence: TGTGCCAGCAGTTTGCGTAGCTCTGAGCAGTTCTTC.

There are many counts of this clonotype. V and J are TRBV2 and TRBJ2-5, with D unresolved. Germline CDR1 and CDR2: SNHLY and FYNNEI. V was clipped by 5 bases and J by 3 bases, with 7 bases between them. The CDR3 length is 12 residues. The CDR3, as DNA: TGTGCCAGCAGTTGGGCGAAAGAGACCCAGTACTTC. Translated: CASSWAKETQYF.

In its sample, this clonotype was seen many times. This chain connects TRBV29-1 to TRBJ2-7; D perhaps matches TRBD1 (5 bases). The CDR3 totals 14 residues. Deletions cut 5 bases from V and 0 bases from J, with 14 bases between. Looked up from germline, CDR1 is SQVTM and CDR2 is ANQGSEA. CDR3 region: CSVRTGPSSYEQYF. CDR3 bases: TGCAGCGTTAGAACAGGCCCCAGCTCCTACGAGCAGTACTTC.

Many counts were recorded for this clonotype. The CDR3 reads CSARDLAGTQYF. The CDR3 region has the DNA TGCAGTGCTAGAGATTTAGCTGGTACGCAGTATTTT. The V gene is TRBV20-1, the J gene TRBJ2-3; unclear D gene. This CDR3 has 12 amino acids. Trimming removed 0 bases at V and 8 bases at J, with 9 bases between. CDR1 is DFQATT and CDR2 is SNEGSKA in the germline V gene (reference sequence).

At least ten counts were recorded for this clonotype. The chain carries TRBV18 and TRBJ1-2; D is ambiguous. Trimming removed 0 bases at V and 4 bases at J, with 15 bases between. This CDR3 is built from 16 residues. Per germline, CDR1 KGHSH and CDR2 LQKENI. CDR3 residues: CASSPPVTSSIYGYTF. DNA of the CDR3: TGTGCCAGCTCACCACCGGTAACGAGCTCGATCTATGGCTACACCTTC.

This clonotype was detected ten times or more. A read error may account for a junction end that differs from germline. The chain is built from TRBV7-7 and TRBJ2-1; D not resolved. The CDR3 spans 13 residues. The germline V gene has CDR1 SSHAT and CDR2 FNYEAQ (reference sequence). The CDR3: CASSTRLNNEQFF. CDR3 DNA sequence: TGTGCTAGCAGCACCCGCCTGAACAATGAGCAGTTCTTC.

This clonotype was detected ten times or more. This rearrangement joins TRBV4-3 to TRBJ2-7; possibly TRBD2 for D (6 bases). The ends were cut back, 1 base at V and 4 bases at J, with 20 bases in the middle. The CDR3 covers 17 residues. Germline CDR1 reads LGHNA; CDR2 reads YSLEER. CDR3: CASSQGTGFSGTYEQYF. Written as DNA, the CDR3 is TGCGCCAGCAGCCAAGGAACAGGATTCTCAGGGACTTACGAGCAGTACTTC.

This clonotype was seen only a few times. A much larger clone differs by one base, so this may be a read error. The chain has TRBV6-1 and TRBJ2-3; D is perhaps TRBD2 (5 bases). CDR1 MNHNS and CDR2 SASEGT come from the germline V gene. Trimming took 6 bases from V and 4 from J, leaving 14 bases between them. CDR3 size: 14 residues. The CDR3 DNA is TGTGCCAGCAGGAGGGCGTATAGCGCAGATACGCAGTATTTT. Amino acids: CASRRAYSADTQYF.

This clonotype was counted ten times or more. The chain's CDR3 is CASRGVIWETQYF. The CDR3 DNA follows: TGTGCCAGCAGGGGGGTTATATGGGAGACCCAGTACTTC. The chain recombines TRBV2 with TRBJ2-5; D is possibly TRBD1 or TRBD2 (5 bases each). V was pared by 6 bases and J by 5 bases, with 13 bases between. CDR1 and CDR2 from the germline V gene are SNHLY and FYNNEI. CDR3 size: 13 residues.

About this clonotype: A much bigger clone sits one base away, suggesting this may be a read error. This chain uses TRBV5-1 with TRBJ1-1, with D tentatively TRBD1 (6 bases). Germline lookup yields CDR1 SGHRS and CDR2 YFSETQ. There are 16 residues in the CDR3. This chain's CDR3 is CSSSPRTAALNTEAFF. CDR3 in DNA: TGCTCCAGCAGCCCAAGGACAGCGGCCCTGAACACTGAAGCTTTCTTT.

There are many counts of this clonotype. The genes are TRBV20-1 and TRBJ2-5; perhaps TRBD2 as D (5 bases). CDR3 size: 12 residues. Germline V gene data show CDR1 as DFQATT and CDR2 as SNEGSKA (reference sequence). Trimming took 5 bases from V and 3 from J, leaving 10 bases between them. The CDR3 protein is CSAPRDEETQYF. The CDR3 DNA sequence: TGCAGTGCTCCCCGGGATGAAGAGACCCAGTACTTC.

This clonotype has ten or more counts. The chain employs TRBV20-1 and TRBJ1-1; D unresolved. CDR1 and CDR2 (germline): DFQATT, SNEGSKA (reference sequence). Trimming cost V 6 bases and J 1 base, with 9 bases left between them. This CDR3 is 12 amino acids long. Written as DNA, the CDR3 is TGCAGTGCCAAGGAAGGGAACACTGAAGCTTTCTTT. Translated, it gives CSAKEGNTEAFF.

This clonotype was recorded at least ten times. The V and J genes are TRBV29-1 and TRBJ1-2, with no clear D. The CDR3 consists of 9 residues. Trimming removed 7 bases from V and 8 bases from J, with 8 bases in between. Germline-derived CDR1 and CDR2 are SQVTM and ANQGSEA. CDR3 nucleotides: TGCAGCGCCGCCCCGGGCTACACCTTC. Translating it yields CSAAPGYTF.

This clonotype was counted many times. CDR3 amino acids: CSVDPTGTTRREAFF. The DNA of the CDR3 is TGCAGCGTTGATCCGACAGGGACTACTAGACGGGAAGCTTTCTTT. The chain is built from TRBV29-1 and TRBJ1-1, with 7 bases fitting TRBD1. The germline V gene has CDR1 SQVTM and CDR2 ANQGSEA. The CDR3 spans 15 residues. V gave up 3 bases and J gave up 8 bases; unmatched junction bases: 15.

This clonotype has at least ten counts. V is TRBV6-1 and J is TRBJ1-4, with TRBD1 matching 7 bases. V lost 7 bases, J lost 8 bases, and 4 bases stayed unmatched. The CDR3 is made up of 12 amino acids. CDR1 is MNHNS, CDR2 SASEGT, per germline. CDR3 loop: CASNRDREKLFF. CDR3 coding DNA: TGTGCCAGCAACCGGGACAGAGAAAAACTGTTTTTT.